The 27 T cell receptor beta chains given below trace back to one sample, sequenced in a study of CD8+CD57+ T cells in acquired aplastic anemia. Researchers used genomic DNA as the template to profile TCR beta VDJ and CDR3. One entry per CDR3 protein, called by TCRdb with MiXCR from the reads. This sample has 90,000 to 130,000 distinct CDR3 sequences, with roughly 51% found just once. Sequences were obtained from sorted CD4+, CD8+, or CD8+CD57+ T cells (not recorded which) from PBMCs. These TCRs come from a human donor in good health, serving as a control.

The chain recombines TRBV12-3 or TRBV12-4 with TRBJ2-7; D is perhaps TRBD2 (5 bases). This CDR3 contains 16 residues. Deletions cut 11 bases from V and 2 bases from J, with 25 bases between. CDR3 in amino acids: CASGESRRRNTYEQYF. For the CDR3, the DNA is TGTGCCTCCGGGGAATCCAGAAGACGGAATACCTACGAGCAGTACTTC.

This clonotype was seen only a few times. The junction and the germline gene differ at one end; a read error may be behind it. This rearrangement joins TRBV6-5 to TRBJ2-1, with D unclear. Germline CDR1 is MNHEY and CDR2 is SVGAGI. CDR3 length: 11 residues. The DNA for the CDR3 is TGTGCCGGCAGTTCAGTCATAGAGCAGTTCTTC. It encodes CAGSSVIEQFF.

This chain uses TRBV15 with TRBJ1-2, with D possibly TRBD1 on 5 matching bases. V was pared by 3 bases and J by 3 bases, with 11 bases between. CDR3 length: 14 residues. The germline V gene encodes CDR1 LNHNV and CDR2 YYDKDF (reference sequence). CDR3 nucleotide sequence: TGTGCCACCAGCAGGATACAGACAGACTATGGCTACACCTTC. Amino acids: CATSRIQTDYGYTF.

This chain joins TRBV29-1 and TRBJ2-7, with 8 bases fitting TRBD1. Trimming at V came to 6 bases and at J to 0 bases, leaving 4 bases not matched to a gene. Germline-derived CDR1 and CDR2 are SQVTM and ANQGSEA. The CDR3 totals 13 residues. The CDR3 region is CSVVDRDSYEQYF. The CDR3 DNA follows: TGCAGCGTCGTGGACAGGGACTCCTACGAGCAGTACTTC.

The CDR3 DNA reads as TGTGCCAGTAGTCAACAGGGGGGGGAAGAGACCCAGTACTTC. Translating it yields CASSQQGGEETQYF. V is TRBV19 and J is TRBJ2-5, with D possibly being TRBD1 (8 bases). This CDR3 contains 14 residues. Germline CDR1 is LNHDA and CDR2 is SQIVND (reference sequence). The ends were cut back, 5 bases at V and 3 bases at J, with 13 bases in the middle.

This clonotype was observed many times. CDR3 coding DNA: TGTGCCAGTAGTCCCCCCCTGGGCCAAGAGACCCAGTACTTC. Translated: CASSPPLGQETQYF. The chain links TRBV19 to TRBJ2-5; D uncertain. CDR1 and CDR2 from the germline V gene are LNHDA and SQIVND (reference sequence). The CDR3 contains 14 residues. The germline V and J ends were trimmed by 5 bases and 1 base, with 11 bases remaining between them.

With respect to this clonotype: A read error may produce the germline difference seen at one junction end. The chain links TRBV10-1 to TRBJ2-5, with TRBD2 identical over 16 bases. The CDR3 has 18 amino acids. CDR1 is WNHNN and CDR2 is SYGVQD in the germline V gene (reference sequence). CDR3 sequence: CASTLGTSGGGIQGTQYF. The CDR3 coding sequence is TGCGCCAGCACCCTTGGGACTAGCGGGGGGGGCATACAAGGGACCCAGTACTTC.

This clonotype was seen only a few times. The chain couples TRBV25-1 to TRBJ2-1; no reliable D call. This CDR3 region has 11 residues. CDR1 MGHDK and CDR2 SYGVNS come from the germline V gene. V lost 4 bases and J lost 10, with 8 bases in between. In DNA form, the CDR3 reads TGTGCCAGCAGTGGGGGTGGCGAGCAGTTCTTC. Its protein is CASSGGGEQFF.

This clonotype was counted at least ten times. The chain combines TRBV7-6 with TRBJ2-7; 10 bases line up with TRBD1. V was clipped by 0 bases and J by 10 bases; unmatched bases: 3. Germline V gene sequence: CDR1 SGHVS, CDR2 FNYEAQ. The CDR3 loop spans 13 amino acids. CDR3 bases: TGTGCCAGCAGCTTAGCCGGGACAGGGGATCAGTACTTC. Amino acid sequence: CASSLAGTGDQYF.

A note on this clonotype: This may come from a read error, since a much larger clone is one base off. The CDR3 ends on some other residue instead of the conserved phenylalanine or tryptophan, so this is likely a read error. The chain joins TRBV4-3 to TRBJ2-2; D not certain. Germline assignment: CDR1 LGHNA and CDR2 YSLEER. CDR3 length: 12 amino acids. V was cut by 4 bases and J by 7 bases, with 7 bases left in between. In DNA form, the CDR3 reads TGCGCCAGCAGCCCGGATTTCGGGGAGCTGTTTTCT. Translating gives CASSPDFGELFS.

This clonotype was counted between two and nine times. The J gene is TRBJ2-7, the V gene TRBV10-1; TRBD1 matches 11 bases. The length of the CDR3 is 16 residues. Germline V gives CDR1 WNHNN, CDR2 SYGVQD (reference sequence). J gave up 3 bases and V 6 bases, and 10 bases lay outside the gene matches. The CDR3 sequence is CASSSVGQGALYEQYF. Here the CDR3 DNA reads TGCGCCAGCAGCTCGGTTGGACAGGGGGCCCTCTACGAGCAGTACTTC.

Notes on this clonotype: One end of the junction is discordant with germline, which a read error may explain. The chain has TRBV7-2 and TRBJ1-6; D ambiguous. This CDR3 comprises 12 residues. Germline CDR1 SGHTA, CDR2 FQGNSA. The CDR3 DNA reads TGTGCCAGCACCTCCGATAATTCACCCCTCCACTTT. This translates into CASTSDNSPLHF.

This clonotype appeared many times. The gene calls are TRBV12-3 or TRBV12-4 and TRBJ1-4; D is ambiguous. V was clipped by 10 bases and J by 7 bases, with 16 bases between them. The CDR3 sequence is 13 residues long. CDR3 amino acids: CAITRVYGEKLFF. The CDR3 DNA follows: TGTGCCATAACGCGGGTATATGGTGAAAAACTGTTTTTT.

A remark on this clonotype: A junction boundary mismatches the germline segment, possibly from a read error. The CDR3 protein is CAGSLEGDTDTQYF. CDR3 in DNA: TGCGCCGGCAGCTTGGAGGGGGACACAGATACGCAGTATTTT. The J gene is TRBJ2-3, the V gene TRBV5-1; D tentatively fits TRBD1 or TRBD2 (6 bases each). The CDR3 sequence is 14 residues long. Per the germline V gene, CDR1 is SGHRS and CDR2 is YFSETQ. The entire variable domain, with the rest obtained from reference TRBV5-1 and TRBJ2-3, is as follows: KAGVTQTPRYLIKTRGQQVTLSCSPISGHRSVSWYQQTPGQGLQFLFEYFSETQRNKGNFPGRFSGRQFSNSRSEMNVSTLELGDSALYLCAGSLEGDTDTQYFGPGTRLTVL.

The gene calls are TRBV10-3 and TRBJ1-2; TRBD1 agrees at 7 bases. V lost 3 bases and J lost 0; bases outside the gene matches: 4. The CDR3 extends over 15 amino acids. CDR1 is ENHRY and CDR2 is SYGVKD in the germline V gene. CDR3 in DNA: TGTGCCATCAGTGATGGGACAGCCCCTAACTATGGCTACACCTTC. Translation: CAISDGTAPNYGYTF.

The V and J genes are TRBV25-1 and TRBJ2-1; D is possibly TRBD2 (6 bases). The CDR3 spans 14 residues. With 6 bases removed from V and 3 bases from J, the gap between germline ends came to 12 bases. Germline assignment: CDR1 MGHDK and CDR2 SYGVNS. The CDR3 bases are TGTGCCAGCAGCCCGCCTAGCGACTACAATGAGCAGTTCTTC. This gives the protein CASSPPSDYNEQFF.

This clonotype has ten or more counts. This chain uses TRBV29-1 with TRBJ1-2, with 9 bases identical to TRBD1. The junction had 6 bases not matched to a gene; V was cut back by 3 bases and J by 7 bases. Germline V lookup: CDR1 SQVTM, CDR2 ANQGSEA. This CDR3 contains 13 residues. CDR3 region: CSVEGQGVRGYTF. CDR3 nucleotides: TGCAGCGTTGAGGGACAGGGAGTACGTGGCTACACCTTC.

The chain is built from TRBV29-1 and TRBJ2-3; D uncertain. V was clipped by 4 bases and J by 3 bases, with 11 bases between them. This CDR3 is 13 amino acids long. Germline V gives CDR1 SQVTM, CDR2 ANQGSEA. In DNA, the CDR3 is TGCAGCGTTGTGAAAGGTACGACAGATACGCAGTATTTT. Translated: CSVVKGTTDTQYF.

The V and J genes are TRBV7-2 and TRBJ2-7; D remains unclear. Germline CDR1 is SGHTA and CDR2 is FQGNSA. V dropped 1 base and J dropped 6 bases, with 13 bases sitting between them. The CDR3 contains 14 residues. This CDR3 is CASSLVGETREQYF. The CDR3 coding sequence is TGTGCCAGCAGCTTAGTAGGAGAGACCCGCGAGCAGTACTTC.

This rearrangement joins TRBV2 to TRBJ2-3, with D possibly TRBD2 on 6 matching bases. The V and J ends lost 4 bases and 4 bases respectively, with 9 bases between them. CDR1 and CDR2 (germline): SNHLY, FYNNEI. This CDR3 spans 13 amino acids. CDR3 sequence (DNA): TGTGCCAGCAGTGTTGGAGGGGCAGATACGCAGTATTTT. It encodes CASSVGGADTQYF.

This clonotype was picked up many times. The rearrangement joins TRBV6-5 to TRBJ2-1; the D is unclear. Germline CDR1 MNHEY, CDR2 SVGAGI. Between the trimmed V and J ends, which lost 2 bases and 9 bases, there was a span of 5 bases. The CDR3 consists of 11 residues. The CDR3 DNA follows: TGTGCCAGCAGTTACCCAGCTGAGCAGTTCTTC. Residues: CASSYPAEQFF.

The J gene is TRBJ2-5, the V gene TRBV24-1, with 8 positions matching TRBD1. This CDR3 contains 15 residues. The germline gives CDR1 KGHDR, CDR2 SFDVKD. The J segment lost 5 bases and the V segment lost 4 bases, leaving 8 bases of the junction unmatched. This CDR3 is CATSDQRQGLETQYF. The CDR3 region has the DNA TGTGCCACCAGTGACCAGAGACAGGGGTTGGAGACCCAGTACTTC.

Comments on this clonotype: A much larger clone lies one base from this, so it may be a read error. The chain uses TRBV30 and TRBJ1-2; tentatively, D is TRBD1 (5 bases). The CDR3 covers 13 residues. CDR1 is GTSNPN, CDR2 SVGIG, per germline (reference sequence). CDR3 residues: CAWSTGGGDGYAF. CDR3 nucleotides: TGTGCCTGGAGTACGGGGGGAGGTGATGGCTACGCCTTC.

The CDR3 DNA follows: TGCAGTGCTAGAGTGGCCGGGGCTCCAAGGACAGATACGCAGTATTTT. Translation gives CSARVAGAPRTDTQYF. The chain employs TRBV20-1 and TRBJ2-3, with D tentatively TRBD1 or TRBD2 (5 bases each). This CDR3 has 16 residues. Germline V lookup: CDR1 DFQATT, CDR2 SNEGSKA (reference sequence). Trimming cost V 1 base and J 3 bases, with 17 bases left between them.

The chain employs TRBV10-2 and TRBJ2-1; D not certain. CDR3 length equals 12 residues. Deletions cut 2 bases from V and 9 bases from J, with 8 bases between. Germline-derived CDR1 and CDR2 are WSHSY and SAAADI. CDR3 sequence: CASSERRPEQFF. The CDR3 nucleotides are TGCGCCAGCAGTGAGCGCCGGCCTGAGCAGTTCTTC.

This clonotype is a singleton in its sample. The chain links TRBV20-1 to TRBJ1-2; D gene unclear. The CDR3 runs to 10 residues. The V gene's germline CDR1 is DFQATT and CDR2 SNEGSKA (reference sequence). V lost 2 bases and J lost 5, with 3 bases in between. CDR3 loop: CSARKYGYTF. CDR3 bases: TGCAGTGCTAGAAAGTATGGCTACACCTTC.

This clonotype was picked up many times. The chain carries TRBV20-1 and TRBJ1-1, with TRBD1 matching 7 bases. The CDR3 contains 12 residues. Germline V gene lookup returns CDR1 DFQATT and CDR2 SNEGSKA (reference sequence). V dropped 3 bases and J dropped 4; count of bases not matched to a gene: 2. The CDR3 loop is CSASAGGTEAFF. In DNA form, the CDR3 reads TGCAGTGCTAGTGCAGGGGGCACTGAAGCTTTCTTT.